The 16 T cell receptor beta chains presented below share a single source sample, sequenced in a study of response to subunit inactivated influenza vaccine. TCRdb recomputed calls from the RT-PCR reads with MiXCR, one row per CDR3 protein. The profile shows roughly 460,000 distinct CDR3 sequences, approximately 10% of them singletons. Sequencing used PBMCs from blood, obtained about 6 weeks after vaccination. The receptor set was obtained from a man between 45 and 60 years old who received an inactivated influenza vaccine.

The rearrangement uses TRBV3-1 and TRBJ1-6, with D uncertain. The V end lost 2 bases, the J end lost 7 bases, and 6 bases lay between the germline ends. The germline V gene has CDR1 LGHDT and CDR2 YNNKEL (reference sequence). This CDR3 spans 13 amino acids. CDR3 coding DNA: TGTGCCAGCAGCCAAATCGGGAATTCACCCCTCCACTTT. This sequence encodes CASSQIGNSPLHF.

The sample holds a few counts of this clonotype. The V and J genes are TRBV9 and TRBJ2-1, with 9 bases aligning to TRBD2. The CDR3 runs 18 residues. V lost 1 base to trimming and J lost 1 base; unmatched junction nucleotides: 9. Germline CDR1 and CDR2: SGDLS and YYNGEE. The CDR3 nucleotides read TGTGCCAGCAGCGTAACCGACCTAGCGGGACTTTCCTACAATGAGCAGTTCTTC. Translating it yields CASSVTDLAGLSYNEQFF.

This chain connects TRBV28 to TRBJ1-5; D gene uncertain. The CDR3 has 14 amino acids. Germline V lookup: CDR1 MDHEN, CDR2 SYDVKM. V lost 3 bases and J 6 bases, leaving 12 bases between the germline ends. The CDR3 protein is CASSLAALGQPQHF. The CDR3 DNA reads TGTGCCAGCAGTTTGGCCGCTCTGGGTCAGCCCCAGCATTTT.

This clonotype was detected a few times. The V call is TRBV12-3 or TRBV12-4, the J call TRBJ2-1; no definite D call. V gave up 5 bases and J gave up 1 base, with 15 bases separating them. The CDR3 has 16 residues. The CDR3 spells CASSLARTVSYNEQFF. The CDR3 bases are TGTGCCAGCAGTCTGGCTCGGACGGTATCCTACAATGAGCAGTTCTTC.

A few counts support this clonotype. The rearrangement joins TRBV10-2 to TRBJ2-5; a weak D match, TRBD2 (5 bases). CDR1 and CDR2 (germline): WSHSY, SAAADI. The ends were cut back, 6 bases at V and 4 bases at J, with 15 bases in the middle. This CDR3 is 14 amino acids long. The CDR3 bases are TGCGCCAGCAGCGGACTGCGGACCCCAGAGACCCAGTACTTC. Residues: CASSGLRTPETQYF.

The sample holds a few counts of this clonotype. V is TRBV7-9 and J is TRBJ1-5, with a tentative D call TRBD1 (5 bases). This CDR3 spans 14 amino acids. V was shortened by 5 bases and J by 2 bases, with 10 bases between the two germline ends. Per the germline V gene, CDR1 is SEHNR and CDR2 is FQNEAQ (reference sequence). The CDR3: CASSISTGNQPQHF. The CDR3, as DNA: TGTGCCAGCAGCATTTCGACAGGCAATCAGCCCCAGCATTTT.

The chain carries TRBV18 and TRBJ2-3; TRBD2 might be the D (7 bases). The ends were cut back, 3 bases at V and 0 bases at J, with 16 bases in the middle. CDR1 and CDR2 from the germline V gene are KGHSH and LQKENI. The CDR3 sequence is 17 residues long. The CDR3: CASSPPRRGPSTDTQYF. The DNA of the CDR3 is TGTGCCAGCTCACCCCCAAGGCGGGGGCCTAGCACAGATACGCAGTATTTT.

The table lists this clonotype with many counts. The J gene is TRBJ1-1, the V gene TRBV5-5; D unclear. The CDR3 totals 16 residues. CDR1 SGHKS and CDR2 YYEKEE come from the germline V gene (reference sequence). Trimming removed 0 bases from V and 1 base from J, with 13 bases in between. The CDR3 coding sequence is TGTGCCAGCAGCTTGGGGTGGCAGGCGACGAACACTGAAGCTTTCTTT. Translation: CASSLGWQATNTEAFF. Variable domain in full (rest from reference TRBV5-5 and TRBJ1-1): DAGVTQSPTHLIKTRGQQVTLRCSPISGHKSVSWYQQVLGQGPQFIFQYYEKEERGRGNFPDRFSARQFPNYSSELNVNALLLGDSALYLCASSLGWQATNTEAFFGQGTRLTVV.

The rearrangement uses TRBV3-1 and TRBJ2-2; D is unresolved. V gave up 1 base and J gave up 1 base, with 10 bases separating them. Germline V lookup: CDR1 LGHDT, CDR2 YNNKEL (reference sequence). CDR3 length: 16 residues. In nucleotides, the CDR3 is TGTGCCAGCAGCCAAGGCTTACTGAGGAACACCGGGGAGCTGTTTTTT. Its translation: CASSQGLLRNTGELFF.

The chain uses TRBV5-5 and TRBJ2-1, with a tentative D call TRBD1 (6 bases). Trimming took 3 bases from V and 4 from J, leaving 17 bases between them. CDR1 and CDR2 (germline): SGHKS, YYEKEE (reference sequence). The CDR3 totals 16 residues. The CDR3 here is CASSWTAFSPYNEQFF. In DNA, the CDR3 is TGTGCCAGCAGCTGGACAGCTTTCTCCCCTTACAATGAGCAGTTCTTC.

This chain links TRBV29-1 with TRBJ1-1; weak D call: TRBD1 (5 bases). The CDR3 covers 14 residues. The germline V gene encodes CDR1 SQVTM and CDR2 ANQGSEA. V dropped 6 bases and J dropped 0 bases, with 14 bases sitting between them. CDR3 loop: CSVRDGTLNTEAFF. CDR3 DNA sequence: TGCAGCGTCAGGGATGGGACCCTGAACACTGAAGCTTTCTTT.

This clonotype has only a few counts. The chain combines TRBV3-1 with TRBJ1-1; a weak D match, TRBD1 (5 bases). V was cut by 10 bases and J by 1 base, with 16 bases left in between. The CDR3 runs to 14 residues. Germline V gene data show CDR1 as LGHDT and CDR2 as YNNKEL (reference sequence). The CDR3 nucleotides read TGTGCCACCTCCTCTTCCGGGGGGAACACTGAAGCTTTCTTT. This encodes CATSSSGGNTEAFF. Filled out from reference TRBV3-1 and TRBJ1-1, the complete variable domain reads DTAVSQTPKYLVTQMGNDKSIKCEQNLGHDTMYWYKQDSKKFLKIMFSYNNKELIINETVPNRFSPKSPDKAHLNLHINSLELGDSAVYFCATSSSGGNTEAFFGQGTRLTVV.

This clonotype was seen ten or more times. J is TRBJ2-2 and V is TRBV12-3 or TRBV12-4; D might be TRBD1 or TRBD2, each matching 6 bases. The V end was cut by 5 bases, the J end by 5 bases, with 15 bases between. The CDR3 length is 15 residues. Here the CDR3 DNA reads TGTGCCAGCAGTCCTCGACAGGAGGGGACCGGGGAGCTGTTTTTT. It is translated as CASSPRQEGTGELFF.

This clonotype was seen a few times. The V gene is TRBV4-2, the J gene TRBJ2-1, with 7 bases aligning to TRBD2. The germline V gene has CDR1 LGHNA and CDR2 YNFKEQ. The CDR3 has 16 residues. The V segment lost 1 base and the J segment 5 bases; nucleotides outside the gene matches: 8. CDR3 in amino acids: CASSQGGGSDHNEQFF. The CDR3 coding sequence is TGTGCCAGCAGCCAAGGGGGCGGGAGCGATCACAATGAGCAGTTCTTC.

This chain connects TRBV6-1 to TRBJ2-5, with D uncertain. V lost 1 base and J lost 2, with 8 bases in between. This CDR3 region has 14 residues. Per the germline V gene, CDR1 is MNHNS and CDR2 is SASEGT. CDR3: CASSEVDLQETQYF. As DNA, the CDR3 is TGTGCCAGCAGTGAAGTAGACTTGCAAGAGACCCAGTACTTC.

This clonotype showed up just a few times. In DNA, the CDR3 is TGTGCCAGCAGCCCAGCGGAGTTGGGCTACGAGCAGTACTTC. Translated: CASSPAELGYEQYF. The chain has TRBV7-2 and TRBJ2-7; D may be TRBD2 (5 bases). Germline CDR1 is SGHTA and CDR2 is FQGNSA. There are 14 residues in the CDR3. V gave up 5 bases and J gave up 3 bases, with 14 bases separating them.